A single TCR beta chain is shown here with its context. No antigen is known for it. Qualities for individual bases were not recorded, and no much larger clone is one base off. Biopsy-confirmed MCPyV-positive Merkel cell carcinoma was present in the study subjects, and positive serum antibodies to T-antigen were found in every subject. Genomic DNA was extracted from several adjacent 10-micron frozen tumor sections without cell sorting or culture. Tumor biopsy tissue of roughly 5 x 5 x 5 mm was frozen in optimal cutting temperature compound. In the frozen biopsy, scout sections stained with hematoxylin and eosin confirmed abundant Merkel cell carcinoma and infiltrating cells. The sample is drawn from a study of T cell repertoires in Merkel cell carcinoma (dated by TCRdb to the late 2010s). A note on the overall study: The study excluded patients who had received intralesional immunotherapy or systemic immune checkpoint blockade before the biopsy. To be included, a participant needed a diagnosis of MCPyV-positive Merkel cell carcinoma and tumor-infiltrating lymphocytes that had been successfully expanded in vitro. MCPyV-specific clonotypes were first defined by tetramer sorting, cloning and paired TCR sequencing of expanded tumor-infiltrating lymphocytes.

The immunoSEQ assay was used both to sequence TRB CDR3 from tumor genomic DNA and to process the resulting data. TCRdb re-hosts the immuneACCESS table, in-frame sequences only. Its copies lack some clones; in the studies checked, an unresolved V gene accounts for under half of them, and the cause for the rest is not known. The sample records about 14,000 clones, roughly 72% of which are singletons. Jointly, the top ten make up roughly 18% of the sample. Points the paper makes about the study in general: The study did not examine normal tissue biopsies.

V drops 4 bases and J drops 3 bases, leaving 13 bases in between. CDR1 and CDR2 (MGHRA, YSYEKL) derive from the germline V gene. The CDR3 starts with the cysteine, ends with the phenylalanine, and has 15 residues. The entry retains the CDR3 DNA only, 45 bases that are in frame from base 1. The TCR comes from an adult with Merkel cell carcinoma. The sample consisted of tumor tissue. The chain joins TRBV4-1 to TRBJ1-3; no D gene can be assigned with confidence. CDR3 region: CASSPRHGGGNTIYF. The DNA sequence is given as TGCGCCAGCAGCCCTAGACATGGTGGTGGAAACACCATATATTTT.